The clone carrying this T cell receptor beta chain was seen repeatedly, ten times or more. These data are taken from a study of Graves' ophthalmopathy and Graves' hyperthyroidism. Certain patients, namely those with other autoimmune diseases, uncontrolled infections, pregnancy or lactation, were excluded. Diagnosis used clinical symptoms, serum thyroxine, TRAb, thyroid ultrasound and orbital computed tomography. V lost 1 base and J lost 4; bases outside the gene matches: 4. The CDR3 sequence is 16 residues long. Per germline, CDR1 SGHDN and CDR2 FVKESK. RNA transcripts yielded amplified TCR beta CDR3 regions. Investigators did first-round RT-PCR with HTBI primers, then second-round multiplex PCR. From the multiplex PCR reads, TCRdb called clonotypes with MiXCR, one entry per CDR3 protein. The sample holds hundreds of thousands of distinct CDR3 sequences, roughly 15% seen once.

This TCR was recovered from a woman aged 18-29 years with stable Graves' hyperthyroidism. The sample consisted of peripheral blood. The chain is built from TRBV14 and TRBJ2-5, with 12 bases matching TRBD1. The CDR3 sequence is CASSQARDRGRETQYF. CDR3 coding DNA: TGTGCCAGCAGCCAAGCCCGGGACAGGGGGCGAGAGACCCAGTACTTC.